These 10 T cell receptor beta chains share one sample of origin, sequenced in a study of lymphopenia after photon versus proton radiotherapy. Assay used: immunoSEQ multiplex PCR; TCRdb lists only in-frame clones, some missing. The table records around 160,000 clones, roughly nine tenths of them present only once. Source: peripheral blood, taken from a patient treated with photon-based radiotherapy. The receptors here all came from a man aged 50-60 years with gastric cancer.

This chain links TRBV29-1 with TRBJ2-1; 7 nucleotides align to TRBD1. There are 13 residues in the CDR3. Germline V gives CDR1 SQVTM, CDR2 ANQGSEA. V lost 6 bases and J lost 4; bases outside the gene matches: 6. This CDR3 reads CSVEDRLYNEQFF. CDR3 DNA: TGCAGCGTGGAGGACAGGCTGTACAATGAGCAGTTCTTC.

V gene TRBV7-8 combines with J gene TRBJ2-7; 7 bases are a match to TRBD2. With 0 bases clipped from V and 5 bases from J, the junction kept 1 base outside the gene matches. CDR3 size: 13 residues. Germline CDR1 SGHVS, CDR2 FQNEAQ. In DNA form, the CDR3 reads TGTGCCAGCAGCTTAGCGGGAGGGGACGAGCAGTACTTC. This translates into CASSLAGGDEQYF.

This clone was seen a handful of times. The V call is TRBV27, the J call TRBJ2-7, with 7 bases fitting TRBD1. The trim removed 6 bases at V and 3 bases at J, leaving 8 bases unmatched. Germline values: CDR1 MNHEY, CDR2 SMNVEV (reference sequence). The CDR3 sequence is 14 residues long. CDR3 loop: CASSQWDRLYEQYF. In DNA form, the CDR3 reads TGTGCCAGCAGCCAATGGGACAGACTCTACGAGCAGTACTTC.

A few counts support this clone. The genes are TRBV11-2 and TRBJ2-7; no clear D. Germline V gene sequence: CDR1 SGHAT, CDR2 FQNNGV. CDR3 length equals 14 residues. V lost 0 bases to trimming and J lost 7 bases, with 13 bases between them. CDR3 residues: CASSLDHRVREQYF. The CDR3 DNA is TGTGCCAGCAGCTTAGACCACCGGGTAAGGGAGCAGTACTTC.

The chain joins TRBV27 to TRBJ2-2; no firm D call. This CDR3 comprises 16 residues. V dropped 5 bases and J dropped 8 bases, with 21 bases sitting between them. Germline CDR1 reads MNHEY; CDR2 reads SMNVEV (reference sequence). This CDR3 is CASSLYGRRKLGELFF. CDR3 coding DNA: TGTGCCAGCAGTCTATATGGCCGTCGGAAGTTGGGGGAGCTGTTTTTT.

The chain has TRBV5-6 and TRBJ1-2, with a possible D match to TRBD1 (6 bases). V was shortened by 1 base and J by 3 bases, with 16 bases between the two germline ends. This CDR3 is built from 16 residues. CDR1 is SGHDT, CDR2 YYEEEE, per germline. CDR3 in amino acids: CASSLITGKSDYGYTF. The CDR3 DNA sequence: TGTGCCAGCAGCTTGATTACAGGGAAAAGCGACTATGGCTACACCTTC.

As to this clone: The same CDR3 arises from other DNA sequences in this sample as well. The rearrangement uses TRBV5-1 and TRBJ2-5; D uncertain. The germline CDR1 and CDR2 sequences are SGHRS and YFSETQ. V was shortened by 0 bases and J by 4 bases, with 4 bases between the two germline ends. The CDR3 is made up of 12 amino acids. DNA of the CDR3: TGCGCCAGCAGCTTGGCCGGAGAGACCCAGTACTTC. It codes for CASSLAGETQYF.

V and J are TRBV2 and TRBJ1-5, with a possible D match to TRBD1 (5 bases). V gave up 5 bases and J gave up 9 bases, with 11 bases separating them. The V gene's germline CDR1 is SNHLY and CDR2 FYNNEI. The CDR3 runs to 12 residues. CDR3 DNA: TGTGCCAGCAGTCGATCCCAGGGGCCCCAGCATTTT. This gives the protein CASSRSQGPQHF. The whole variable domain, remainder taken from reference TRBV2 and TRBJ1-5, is EPEVTQTPSHQVTQMGQEVILRCVPISNHLYFYWYRQILGQKVEFLVSFYNNEISEKSEIFDDQFSVERPDGSNFTLKIRSTKLEDSAMYFCASSRSQGPQHFGDGTRLSIL.

This chain's CDR3 is CASRTGAPRGAFF. Written as DNA, the CDR3 is TGTGCCAGCAGGACAGGGGCACCGAGGGGAGCTTTCTTT. J is TRBJ1-1 and V is TRBV28; TRBD1 agrees at 8 bases. This CDR3 comprises 13 residues. J gave up 10 bases and V 6 bases, and 10 bases lay outside the gene matches. The germline V gene encodes CDR1 MDHEN and CDR2 SYDVKM.

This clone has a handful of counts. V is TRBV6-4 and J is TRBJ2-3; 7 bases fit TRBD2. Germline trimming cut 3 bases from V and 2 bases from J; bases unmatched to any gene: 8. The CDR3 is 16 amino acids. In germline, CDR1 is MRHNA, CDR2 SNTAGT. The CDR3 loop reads CASSEAGRGDTDTQYF. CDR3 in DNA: TGTGCCAGCAGTGAAGCGGGGCGGGGTGACACAGATACGCAGTATTTT.